One and the same sample provided the 14 T cell receptor beta chains below, sequenced in a study of blood T cell repertoires in COVID-19. The assay was immunoSEQ multiplex PCR, and TCRdb's table has in-frame clones only and misses some. The sample carries roughly 190,000 clones, around 89% recorded once. Sequencing input: PBMCs or T cells enriched from blood (not recorded which). The receptors shown here come from a woman between 18 and 29 years old who had recovered from COVID-19.

V is TRBV7-8 and J is TRBJ2-5; the D is unclear. The germline V gene has CDR1 SGHVS and CDR2 FQNEAQ. The CDR3 has 13 amino acids. Trimming stripped 2 bases from V and 5 bases from J, with 9 bases between. This CDR3 reads CASSLTTLETQYF. The DNA for the CDR3 is TGTGCCAGCAGCTTAACGACTCTGGAGACCCAGTACTTC.

J is TRBJ2-3 and V is TRBV3-1 (or the pseudogene TRBV3-2), with 13 nucleotides matching TRBD2. V shed 4 bases and J 2 bases; nucleotides not matched to a gene: 9. Germline V gives CDR1 LGHDT, CDR2 YNNKEL (reference sequence). The CDR3 contains 18 residues. CDR3 in DNA: TGTGCCAGCAGCCCGTCCTTACTAGCGGGAGGGAACACAGATACGCAGTATTTT. Translating it yields CASSPSLLAGGNTDTQYF.

The V call is TRBV27, the J call TRBJ2-3, with 7 bases fitting TRBD2. The length of the CDR3 is 14 residues. Trimming at V came to 9 bases and at J to 1 base, leaving 7 bases not matched to a gene. Germline V gene lookup returns CDR1 MNHEY and CDR2 SMNVEV (reference sequence). CDR3 amino acids: CASRREYGTDTQYF. CDR3 DNA: TGTGCCAGTCGGCGGGAGTATGGCACAGATACGCAGTATTTT.

The rearrangement links TRBV19 to TRBJ1-4; D ambiguous. This CDR3 has 13 residues. CDR1 LNHDA and CDR2 SQIVND come from the germline V gene (reference sequence). V lost 7 bases to trimming and J lost 0 bases, with 6 bases between them. The CDR3 nucleotides read TGTGCCAGTAAGGAGGCAACTAATGAAAAACTGTTTTTT. It codes for CASKEATNEKLFF.

This clone has a handful of counts. The chain employs TRBV6-5 and TRBJ2-1, with TRBD1 as a possible D gene (6 bases). The CDR3 length is 16 residues. V lost 4 bases and J 8 bases, leaving 21 bases between the germline ends. CDR1 MNHEY and CDR2 SVGAGI come from the germline V gene. CDR3 DNA: TGTGCCAGCAGTTTTGTTGGGGGCGCTCCTTCGTATGAGCAGTTCTTC. Translation gives CASSFVGGAPSYEQFF.

The chain joins TRBV6-5 to TRBJ2-7, with 7 bases identical to TRBD1. Germline V CDR1 and CDR2: MNHEY, SVGAGI. The V segment lost 5 bases and the J segment 2 bases; nucleotides outside the gene matches: 6. The CDR3 consists of 14 residues. The CDR3, as DNA: TGTGCCAGCAGTACAAACAGGGGAACCTACGAGCAGTACTTC. Protein product: CASSTNRGTYEQYF.

This clone has more than one count but fewer than ten. This chain links TRBV3-1 (or the pseudogene TRBV3-2) with TRBJ2-4; TRBD2 aligns across 8 bases. V lost 3 bases, J lost 4 bases, and 14 bases stayed unmatched. Germline V gives CDR1 LGHDT, CDR2 YNNKEL (reference sequence). The CDR3 runs 18 residues. The CDR3 is CASSQRFSGLAAKNIQYF. The CDR3, as DNA: TGTGCCAGCAGCCAGAGATTTTCCGGACTAGCTGCAAAAAACATTCAGTACTTC.

The genes are TRBV29-1 and TRBJ1-1; D is possibly TRBD1 (6 bases). Germline V gives CDR1 SQVTM, CDR2 ANQGSEA. The germline V and J ends were trimmed by 4 bases and 5 bases, with 14 bases remaining between them. The CDR3 is 13 amino acids. CDR3 residues: CSVGSHRVTEAFF. The CDR3 DNA is TGCAGCGTTGGTTCCCACAGGGTAACTGAAGCTTTCTTT.

The chain couples TRBV11-1 to TRBJ1-6, with D possibly being TRBD1 (6 bases). Trimming left V 4 bases short and J 5 bases short, with 12 bases between. Germline assignment: CDR1 SGHAT and CDR2 FQDESV (reference sequence). This CDR3 contains 15 residues. The CDR3 reads CASSSKGHNNSPLHF. In nucleotides, the CDR3 is TGTGCCAGCAGCTCAAAGGGACATAATAATTCACCCCTCCACTTT.

CDR3 residues: CSAEGQGGYGYTF. CDR3 bases: TGCAGCGCGGAGGGACAGGGGGGTTATGGCTACACCTTC. V is TRBV29-1 and J is TRBJ1-2, with 11 bases lining up with TRBD1. The CDR3 spans 13 residues. J gave up 5 bases and V 7 bases, and 6 bases lay outside the gene matches. In germline, CDR1 is SQVTM, CDR2 ANQGSEA.

This clone was observed a few times. V is TRBV2 and J is TRBJ1-4; 9 nucleotides line up with TRBD1. V was pared by 7 bases and J by 3 bases, with 18 bases of the junction left unmatched. CDR1 is SNHLY, CDR2 FYNNEI, per germline. The CDR3 contains 19 residues. CDR3 nucleotides: TGTGCCAGCAAGTGCCGAGGACAGGGGATTGAGCACGCTAATGAAAAACTGTTTTTT. This sequence encodes CASKCRGQGIEHANEKLFF.

The DNA of the CDR3 is TGCGCCAGCAGCTTGGGTCGGCGGGAGTTGACAAATGAGCAGTTCTTC. Translating it yields CASSLGRRELTNEQFF. The chain recombines TRBV5-1 with TRBJ2-1; 7 bases map to TRBD2. V gave up 0 bases and J gave up 7 bases; unmatched junction bases: 10. This CDR3 contains 16 residues. Germline V gene sequence: CDR1 SGHRS, CDR2 YFSETQ. The whole variable domain, remainder taken from reference TRBV5-1 and TRBJ2-1, is KAGVTQTPRYLIKTRGQQVTLSCSPISGHRSVSWYQQTPGQGLQFLFEYFSETQRNKGNFPGRFSGRQFSNSRSEMNVSTLELGDSALYLCASSLGRRELTNEQFFGPGTRLTVL.

The J gene is TRBJ2-7, the V gene TRBV2; D unresolved. V shed 0 bases and J shed 6 bases, with 15 bases lying between them. Germline V CDR1 and CDR2: SNHLY, FYNNEI. This CDR3 is built from 15 residues. CDR3 sequence: CASSEARVQSREQYF. The CDR3 DNA reads as TGTGCCAGCAGTGAAGCCCGGGTCCAGTCGCGCGAGCAGTACTTC.

J is TRBJ2-7 and V is TRBV4-1; D remains unclear. CDR1 is MGHRA and CDR2 is YSYEKL in the germline V gene. The CDR3 extends over 15 amino acids. With 1 base removed from V and 3 bases from J, the gap between germline ends came to 13 bases. The CDR3 reads CASSQGPLRSYEQYF. The CDR3 region has the DNA TGCGCCAGCAGCCAAGGTCCGCTGAGGAGCTACGAGCAGTACTTC.